Each of the 29 T cell receptor beta chains below was sequenced from the same sample in a study of cytomegalovirus exposure and HLA in healthy donors. Use of 60 Vbeta and 13 Jbeta primers characterized the PCR. The protocol was immunoSEQ multiplex PCR, while the TCRdb copy is restricted to in-frame clones and leaves out a portion. The sample has some 150,000 clones, approximately 79% seen once. Material for sequencing was PBMCs. These receptors were obtained from a male donor in good health and CMV-seronegative.

This sequence joins TRBV5-4 and TRBJ2-5; 7 bases fit TRBD1. Germline V gene sequence: CDR1 SGHNT, CDR2 YYREEE (reference sequence). The CDR3 consists of 13 residues. The V gene end was trimmed by 6 bases and the J gene end by 4 bases; junction bases not matched to a gene: 6. In DNA form, the CDR3 reads TGTGCCAGCACCGAGGGGGCTGGAGAGACCCAGTACTTC. Translated, it gives CASTEGAGETQYF.

As DNA, the CDR3 is TGTGCCAGCAGCTTACCGCCCCAGGGGATCCAAGAGACCCAGTACTTC. Translating it yields CASSLPPQGIQETQYF. The chain employs TRBV7-9 and TRBJ2-5, with D perhaps matching TRBD1 (6 bases). CDR3 length: 16 amino acids. Trimming pared 2 bases from V and 1 base from J, leaving 14 bases between. Germline V lookup: CDR1 SEHNR, CDR2 FQNEAQ (reference sequence). The whole variable domain, filled in from reference TRBV7-9 and TRBJ2-5, reads DTGVSQNPRHKITKRGQNVTFRCDPISEHNRLYWYRQTLGQGPEFLTYFQNEAQLEKSRLLSDRFSAERPKGSFSTLEIQRTEQGDSAMYLCASSLPPQGIQETQYFGPGTRLLVL.

The chain has TRBV7-2 and TRBJ2-5; 7 positions match TRBD1. Germline V lookup: CDR1 SGHTA, CDR2 FQGNSA. This CDR3 contains 15 residues. Germline trimming cut 4 bases from V and 4 bases from J; bases unmatched to any gene: 9. Here the CDR3 reads CASSSYTDRAETQYF. The CDR3 DNA sequence: TGTGCCAGCAGCTCCTATACCGACAGGGCAGAGACCCAGTACTTC.

This clone has only one observation. The chain is built from TRBV7-2 and TRBJ2-1, with a tentative D call TRBD2 (7 bases). The V gene lost 5 bases and the J gene lost 6 bases, with 17 bases spanning the gap. The CDR3 runs to 15 residues. CDR1 is SGHTA, CDR2 FQGNSA, per germline. The CDR3 DNA follows: TGTGCCAGCAGCCGCGGGGGCCTAGCGGTCAATGAGCAGTTCTTC. Translation: CASSRGGLAVNEQFF.

The rearrangement uses TRBV27 and TRBJ2-4, with D perhaps matching TRBD1 (6 bases). V was shortened by 2 bases and J by 2 bases, with 7 bases between the two germline ends. CDR1 MNHEY and CDR2 SMNVEV come from the germline V gene (reference sequence). This CDR3 has 14 residues. In DNA form, the CDR3 reads TGTGCCAGCAGTTTAGGGGGCCCCAAAAACATTCAGTACTTC. Translation: CASSLGGPKNIQYF.

This clone was detected only a few times. The V call is TRBV5-6, the J call TRBJ2-6; D is uncertain. Germline CDR1 and CDR2: SGHDT and YYEEEE. CDR3 length: 15 amino acids. V lost 0 bases and J 4 bases, leaving 8 bases between the germline ends. The CDR3: CASSLARSGANVLTF. The CDR3 DNA follows: TGTGCCAGCAGCTTGGCGCGGTCCGGGGCCAACGTCCTGACTTTC.

V and J are TRBV5-1 and TRBJ2-3; TRBD1 is a possible D gene (5 bases). The CDR3 totals 15 residues. V was trimmed by 4 bases and J by 0 bases, leaving 12 bases between them. Germline CDR1 and CDR2: SGHRS and YFSETQ. The CDR3 DNA reads as TGCGCCAGCAGCCGACAGCAAACTAGCACAGATACGCAGTATTTT. Its protein product is CASSRQQTSTDTQYF.

The CDR3 spells CASSLGRGEAFF. DNA for the CDR3: TGTGCCAGCAGCTTAGGCCGGGGTGAAGCTTTCTTT. The genes are TRBV7-9 and TRBJ1-1, with D uncertain. CDR3 size: 12 residues. Per germline, CDR1 SEHNR and CDR2 FQNEAQ (reference sequence). Trimming took off 1 base at V and 7 bases at J, with 7 bases between the two ends.

The rearrangement links TRBV19 to TRBJ2-1; D may be TRBD2 (6 bases). V was clipped by 5 bases and J by 7 bases, with 15 bases between them. Germline V CDR1 and CDR2: LNHDA, SQIVND (reference sequence). The CDR3 runs to 14 residues. CDR3 coding DNA: TGTGCCAGTAGTCGCCGGGGGTCGAGGAATGAGCAGTTCTTC. Residues: CASSRRGSRNEQFF.

The chain couples TRBV13 to TRBJ1-3; D possibly corresponds to TRBD1 (6 bases). Germline CDR1 is PRHDT and CDR2 is FYEKMQ (reference sequence). The germline V and J ends were trimmed by 3 bases and 0 bases, with 15 bases remaining between them. CDR3 length: 17 residues. CDR3: CASSFFTDSSSGNTIYF. The CDR3 DNA reads TGTGCCAGCAGCTTCTTTACGGACAGCTCCTCTGGAAACACCATATATTTT.

The chain has TRBV29-1 and TRBJ2-7; TRBD1 matches 8 bases. The J segment lost 6 bases and the V segment lost 3 bases, leaving 4 bases of the junction unmatched. Germline lookup yields CDR1 SQVTM and CDR2 ANQGSEA. The CDR3 is made up of 12 amino acids. The CDR3 loop reads CSVDGQGAEQYF. The CDR3 DNA follows: TGCAGCGTTGACGGACAGGGTGCCGAGCAGTACTTC.

The CDR3 nucleotides are TGTGCCAGCAGCGTTGGGGGGGTTGGAGATGGCTACACCTTC. Amino acid sequence: CASSVGGVGDGYTF. The chain uses TRBV9 and TRBJ1-2, with D possibly TRBD1 on 5 matching bases. Germline CDR1 reads SGDLS; CDR2 reads YYNGEE. This CDR3 has 14 amino acids. Trimming pared 2 bases from V and 6 bases from J, leaving 14 bases between.

This clone has just one count. The rearrangement links TRBV6-1 to TRBJ2-7, with a weak D call TRBD1 (5 bases). V lost 5 bases and J 1 base, leaving 15 bases between the germline ends. The CDR3 is 15 residues long. Germline V CDR1 and CDR2: MNHNS, SASEGT. CDR3 region: CASSSRQLGSYEQYF. In DNA, the CDR3 is TGTGCCAGCAGTTCGCGACAGTTAGGGTCCTACGAGCAGTACTTC.

The V gene is TRBV18, the J gene TRBJ2-5, with 8 bases that match TRBD1. The CDR3 is made up of 16 amino acids. Germline V gives CDR1 KGHSH, CDR2 LQKENI. With V trimmed by 2 bases and J by 5 bases, 10 bases remained unmatched. The CDR3 loop is CASSPGTGSPGETQYF. The DNA of the CDR3 is TGTGCCAGCTCACCAGGGACAGGCTCCCCGGGCGAGACCCAGTACTTC. Full variable domain (rest looked up from reference TRBV18 and TRBJ2-5): NAGVMQNPRHLVRRRGQEARLRCSPMKGHSHVYWYRQLPEEGLKFMVYLQKENIIDESGMPKERFSAEFPKEGPSILRIQQVVRGDSAAYFCASSPGTGSPGETQYFGPGTRLLVL.

This chain joins TRBV28 and TRBJ2-7; 8 bases align to TRBD1. Germline V gives CDR1 MDHEN, CDR2 SYDVKM. Trimming took 8 bases from V and 3 from J; bases not matched to a gene: 6. The CDR3 has 13 amino acids. The CDR3 sequence: CASLNDRGYEQYF. For the CDR3, the DNA is TGTGCCAGCCTTAACGACAGGGGCTACGAGCAGTACTTC. Together with reference TRBV28 and TRBJ2-7, the CDR3 gives the full variable domain: DVKVTQSSRYLVKRTGEKVFLECVQDMDHENMFWYRQDPGLGLRLIYFSYDVKMKEKGDIPEGYSVSREKKERFSLILESASTNQTSMYLCASLNDRGYEQYFGPGTRLTVT.

Only one count was recorded for this clone. CDR3 DNA: TGTGCCTGGAGTAATTACCGGGACAGGCATGGCTACACCTTC. Protein sequence: CAWSNYRDRHGYTF. J is TRBJ1-2 and V is TRBV30; 8 bases are shared with TRBD1. The length of the CDR3 is 14 residues. Looked up from germline, CDR1 is GTSNPN and CDR2 is SVGIG (reference sequence). V gave up 2 bases and J gave up 6 bases; unmatched junction bases: 8.

The rearrangement joins TRBV5-1 to TRBJ2-5; a weak D match, TRBD2 (6 bases). Trimming took 0 bases from V and 3 from J, leaving 12 bases between them. This CDR3 spans 15 amino acids. CDR1 SGHRS and CDR2 YFSETQ come from the germline V gene. In nucleotides, the CDR3 is TGCGCCAGCAGCTTGGCTACCGGGACTGAAGAGACCCAGTACTTC. This sequence encodes CASSLATGTEETQYF. Looking up the rest from reference TRBV5-1 and TRBJ2-5 gives the full variable domain: KAGVTQTPRYLIKTRGQQVTLSCSPISGHRSVSWYQQTPGQGLQFLFEYFSETQRNKGNFPGRFSGRQFSNSRSEMNVSTLELGDSALYLCASSLATGTEETQYFGPGTRLLVL.

The chain joins TRBV9 to TRBJ1-2; no clear D. Germline CDR1 is SGDLS and CDR2 is YYNGEE. The CDR3 runs to 13 residues. The V and J ends lost 2 bases and 5 bases respectively, with 10 bases between them. CDR3 sequence reads: CASSVEGGYGYTF. CDR3 in DNA: TGTGCCAGCAGCGTGGAGGGAGGGTATGGCTACACCTTC.

The chain employs TRBV6-4 and TRBJ2-6; 10 nucleotides line up with TRBD1. Germline values: CDR1 MRHNA, CDR2 SNTAGT. This CDR3 contains 17 residues. J lost 0 bases, V lost 1 base, and 0 bases had no gene match. As DNA, the CDR3 is TGTGCCAGCAGTGACTGGACAGGGGGCTCTGGGGCCAACGTCCTGACTTTC. The encoded protein is CASSDWTGGSGANVLTF.

The chain carries TRBV11-2 and TRBJ2-1, with D unclear. V lost 6 bases and J 2 bases, leaving 8 bases between the germline ends. This CDR3 comprises 13 residues. Germline CDR1 is SGHAT and CDR2 is FQNNGV. CDR3 nucleotides: TGTGCCAGCAGTCTTGGGCCCTACAATGAGCAGTTCTTC. The encoded protein is CASSLGPYNEQFF.

This sequence joins TRBV7-2 and TRBJ1-2, with 10 bases fitting TRBD1. The V and J ends lost 4 bases and 8 bases, in that order; junction bases with no gene match: 4. CDR3 length: 13 amino acids. Germline lookup yields CDR1 SGHTA and CDR2 FQGNSA. CDR3 DNA: TGTGCCAGCAGCTGGGACAGGGGTAAGGGCTACACCTTC. It specifies CASSWDRGKGYTF.

The chain carries TRBV2 and TRBJ2-4; 15 nucleotides line up with TRBD2. This CDR3 spans 21 amino acids. J lost 3 bases, V lost 6 bases, and 18 bases had no gene match. The germline gives CDR1 SNHLY, CDR2 FYNNEI. The CDR3 DNA reads as TGTGCCAGCAGGGGGGTAGGACTAGCGGGGGGGCCGAGGATCGACAAAAACATTCAGTACTTC. Protein: CASRGVGLAGGPRIDKNIQYF. Full variable domain (remainder filled in from reference TRBV2 and TRBJ2-4): EPEVTQTPSHQVTQMGQEVILRCVPISNHLYFYWYRQILGQKVEFLVSFYNNEISEKSEIFDDQFSVERPDGSNFTLKIRSTKLEDSAMYFCASRGVGLAGGPRIDKNIQYFGAGTRLSVL.

Only one count was recorded for this clone. This chain's CDR3 is CAWSPPGLNEKLFF. The CDR3 coding sequence is TGTGCCTGGAGCCCCCCGGGTCTTAATGAAAAACTGTTTTTT. The V and J genes are TRBV30 and TRBJ1-4; D gene ambiguous. Trimming stripped 3 bases from V and 4 bases from J, with 12 bases between. CDR3 length equals 14 residues. The V gene's germline CDR1 is GTSNPN and CDR2 SVGIG (reference sequence).

DNA for the CDR3: TGTGCCAGCAGCGTAGCGGGGGGCTGGGACGCTGAAGCTTTCTTT. Its translation is CASSVAGGWDAEAFF. The chain employs TRBV9 and TRBJ1-1; D perhaps matches TRBD1 (6 bases). The germline CDR1 and CDR2 sequences are SGDLS and YYNGEE. The CDR3 is 15 amino acids. V was cut by 0 bases and J by 6 bases, with 15 bases left in between.

The chain has TRBV30 and TRBJ2-3; 7 nucleotides match TRBD2. The CDR3 extends over 13 amino acids. With 4 bases clipped from V and 2 bases from J, the junction kept 3 bases outside the gene matches. Per germline, CDR1 GTSNPN and CDR2 SVGIG (reference sequence). CDR3 in amino acids: CAWTSGNTDTQYF. CDR3 DNA sequence: TGTGCCTGGACTAGCGGAAACACAGATACGCAGTATTTT.

This rearrangement joins TRBV23-1 to TRBJ2-1; no clear D. TRBV23-1 is an ORF for which the function is uncertain. This CDR3 region has 14 residues. The V gene lost 2 bases and the J gene lost 6 bases, with 11 bases spanning the gap. The DNA for the CDR3 is TGCGCCAGCAGTCAACTTGACATGTGCAATGAGCAGTTCTTC. Its protein is CASSQLDMCNEQFF.

The CDR3: CASSLRRDGYTF. The CDR3 DNA reads as TGTGCCAGCAGCTTGCGGCGGGATGGCTACACCTTC. V and J are TRBV5-8 and TRBJ1-2; D call uncertain. Germline CDR1 is SGHTS and CDR2 is YDEGEE. The V and J ends lost 1 base and 6 bases respectively, with 7 bases between them. The CDR3 length is 12 residues.

The J gene is TRBJ2-1, the V gene TRBV30; 7 bases fit TRBD2. The CDR3 sequence is 15 residues long. Germline values: CDR1 GTSNPN, CDR2 SVGIG (reference sequence). After removal of 2 bases from V and 3 bases from J, the junction contained 7 bases not matched to a gene. The CDR3 bases are TGTGCCTGGAGTTCCGAGCGGGGTCTCTACAATGAGCAGTTCTTC. Translated: CAWSSERGLYNEQFF.

The sample holds one count of this clone. The chain employs TRBV12-5 and TRBJ2-7; tentatively, D is TRBD1 (6 bases). This CDR3 is 13 amino acids long. Deletions cut 0 bases from V and 7 bases from J, with 10 bases between. The germline V gene encodes CDR1 LGHNT and CDR2 FRNRAP. The CDR3 DNA reads TGTGCTAGTGGTTTGGTAATCAGGGGTGAGCAGTACTTC. Protein product: CASGLVIRGEQYF.